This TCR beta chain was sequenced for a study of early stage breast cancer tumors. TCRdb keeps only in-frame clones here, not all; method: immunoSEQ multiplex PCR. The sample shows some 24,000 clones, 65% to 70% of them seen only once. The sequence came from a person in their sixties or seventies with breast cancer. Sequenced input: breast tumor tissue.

DNA of the CDR3: TGTGCCAGCAGCATACAGGCCCACTATGGCTACACCTTC. It encodes CASSIQAHYGYTF. This chain connects TRBV11-1 to TRBJ1-2; possibly TRBD1 for D (5 bases). The CDR3 length is 13 residues. Germline assignment: CDR1 SGHAT and CDR2 FQDESV (reference sequence). The V end lost 5 bases, the J end lost 3 bases, and 10 bases lay between the germline ends. The entire variable domain, with the rest obtained from reference TRBV11-1 and TRBJ1-2, is as follows: EAEVAQSPRYKITEKSQAVAFWCDPISGHATLYWYRQILGQGPELLVQFQDESVVDDSQLPKDRFSAERLKGVDSTLKIQPAELGDSAMYLCASSIQAHYGYTFGSGTRLTVV.